Each of the 14 T cell receptor beta chains below was sequenced from the same sample in a study of CD8 T cells in Susac syndrome. With random hexamers, roughly 0.5 to 1 ug RNA was reverse transcribed. Each CDR3 protein gets one entry after TCRdb re-called the immunoSEQ multiplex PCR reads with MiXCR. There are about 190,000 distinct CDR3 sequences in the sample; over 90% occur only once, and 0.15% to 0.2% lies in the top ten. The sequenced sample consisted of CD8+ T cells from PBMCs. All receptors come from a human donor with Susac syndrome.

The J gene is TRBJ2-3, the V gene TRBV27; D gene ambiguous. Trimming cost V 8 bases and J 4 bases, with 10 bases left between them. CDR1 and CDR2 from the germline V gene are MNHEY and SMNVEV (reference sequence). This CDR3 has 12 residues. CDR3 bases: TGTGCCAGCCTTACAAAGTCAGATACGCAGTATTTT. It is translated as CASLTKSDTQYF.

The rearrangement uses TRBV6-5 and TRBJ2-2; D unclear. CDR1 is MNHEY, CDR2 SVGAGI, per germline. The CDR3 has 11 amino acids. V shed 7 bases and J shed 7 bases, with 7 bases lying between them. CDR3 in DNA: TGTGCCAGCACCTTTGGCGGGGAGCTGTTTTTT. Translation gives CASTFGGELFF.

The V and J genes are TRBV11-2 and TRBJ1-2; D remains unclear. Germline CDR1 is SGHAT and CDR2 is FQNNGV. The V and J ends lost 5 bases and 7 bases respectively, with 20 bases between them. The CDR3 is 15 amino acids. The chain's CDR3 is CASSPGSRGASGYTF. In nucleotides, the CDR3 is TGTGCCAGCAGCCCAGGAAGTCGGGGTGCCAGTGGCTACACCTTC.

This chain connects TRBV20-1 to TRBJ2-1; perhaps TRBD2 as D (7 bases). The V gene's germline CDR1 is DFQATT and CDR2 SNEGSKA (reference sequence). CDR3 length equals 14 residues. The CDR3 DNA sequence: TGCAGCCTCCTGCTAGGGGGGGACTACAATGAGCAGTTCTTC. Amino acid sequence: CSLLLGGDYNEQFF.

The J gene is TRBJ2-7, the V gene TRBV27; D is undetermined. Trimming shortened V by 6 bases and J by 4 bases, and 7 bases separated the two germline ends. The V gene's germline CDR1 is MNHEY and CDR2 SMNVEV (reference sequence). The CDR3 covers 11 residues. The CDR3 is CASRVGYEQYF. The CDR3 DNA is TGTGCCAGCAGGGTAGGGTACGAGCAGTACTTC.

J is TRBJ2-5 and V is TRBV5-6; the match to TRBD2 covers 7 bases. CDR1 and CDR2 from the germline V gene are SGHDT and YYEEEE. This CDR3 has 15 residues. The junction had 7 bases not matched to a gene; V was cut back by 4 bases and J by 1 base. The CDR3 protein is CASSEIRGGQETQYF. In DNA, the CDR3 is TGTGCCAGCAGCGAAATTCGCGGGGGCCAAGAGACCCAGTACTTC.

V is TRBV24-1 and J is TRBJ1-1; D ambiguous. The CDR3 loop spans 15 amino acids. V was cut by 1 base and J by 0 bases, with 8 bases left in between. Looked up from germline, CDR1 is KGHDR and CDR2 is SFDVKD. The chain's CDR3 is CATSDLKKMNTEAFF. The CDR3 DNA follows: TGTGCCACCAGTGATTTAAAGAAAATGAACACTGAAGCTTTCTTT.

This chain joins TRBV7-8 and TRBJ2-3; 8 positions agree with TRBD2. V lost 5 bases, J lost 7 bases, and 8 bases stayed unmatched. The germline gives CDR1 SGHVS, CDR2 FQNEAQ. This CDR3 contains 14 residues. This CDR3 reads CASSPGLGANTQYF. In DNA form, the CDR3 reads TGTGCCAGCAGCCCGGGACTAGGAGCTAATACGCAGTATTTT. The variable domain in full, with the rest retrieved from reference TRBV7-8 and TRBJ2-3, is GAGVSQSPRYKVAKRGQDVALRCDPISGHVSLFWYQQALGQGPEFLTYFQNEAQLDKSGLPSDRFFAERPEGSVSTLKIQRTQQEDSAVYLCASSPGLGANTQYFGPGTRLTVL.

This clonotype was seen a few times. This rearrangement joins TRBV28 to TRBJ2-7; D gene ambiguous. The CDR3 runs to 11 residues. Trimming removed 5 bases from V and 3 bases from J, with 5 bases in between. CDR1 is MDHEN and CDR2 is SYDVKM in the germline V gene. The CDR3 protein is CASSQYYEQYF. CDR3 nucleotide sequence: TGTGCCAGCAGTCAATACTACGAGCAGTACTTC.

The rearrangement links TRBV28 to TRBJ2-7; D is perhaps TRBD1 (6 bases). The CDR3 length is 13 residues. Trimming removed 5 bases from V and 5 bases from J, with 13 bases in between. Germline-derived CDR1 and CDR2 are MDHEN and SYDVKM. The CDR3 loop is CASSLSQGNEQYF. The CDR3, as DNA: TGTGCCAGCAGTCTGTCTCAGGGGAACGAGCAGTACTTC. The full variable domain, with the rest looked up from reference TRBV28 and TRBJ2-7, is DVKVTQSSRYLVKRTGEKVFLECVQDMDHENMFWYRQDPGLGLRLIYFSYDVKMKEKGDIPEGYSVSREKKERFSLILESASTNQTSMYLCASSLSQGNEQYFGPGTRLTVT.

In this sample, this clonotype turned up once. The chain recombines TRBV12-3 or TRBV12-4 with TRBJ2-2, with D possibly matching TRBD1 (6 bases). The CDR3 is 15 amino acids. With 6 bases removed from V and 3 bases from J, the gap between germline ends came to 14 bases. CDR3 DNA sequence: TGTGCCAGCAGAGCAGACAGGAGACACACCGGGGAGCTGTTTTTT. Its protein product is CASRADRRHTGELFF.

Only one count was recorded for this clonotype. The rearrangement uses TRBV14 and TRBJ1-3, with TRBD1 matching over 9 bases. The ends lost 3 bases at V and 4 bases at J; junction bases unmatched: 7. CDR1 is SGHDN, CDR2 FVKESK, per germline. This CDR3 has 16 residues. The CDR3: CASSHRTGAFGNTIYF. CDR3 in DNA: TGTGCCAGCAGCCATCGGACAGGGGCTTTCGGAAACACCATATATTTT. Variable domain in full (rest from reference TRBV14 and TRBJ1-3): EAGVTQFPSHSVIEKGQTVTLRCDPISGHDNLYWYRRVMGKEIKFLLHFVKESKQDESGMPNNRFLAERTGGTYSTLKVQPAELEDSGVYFCASSHRTGAFGNTIYFGEGSWLTVV.

This chain joins TRBV5-6 and TRBJ2-1, with D possibly TRBD2 on 6 matching bases. Looked up from germline, CDR1 is SGHDT and CDR2 is YYEEEE. The CDR3 is 16 amino acids. The V and J ends lost 5 bases and 4 bases respectively, with 19 bases between them. For the CDR3, the DNA is TGTGCCAGCAGTTCCGGACGGGAGCGCTATTACAATGAGCAGTTCTTC. Translated: CASSSGRERYYNEQFF.

The gene calls are TRBV11-2 and TRBJ2-7; 7 bases are shared with TRBD1. Germline CDR1 SGHAT, CDR2 FQNNGV. Trimming cost V 6 bases and J 1 base; bases outside gene matches: 9. This CDR3 comprises 15 residues. CDR3 DNA: TGTGCCAGCAGAGACGGACAGGTGTTGTCCTACGAGCAGTACTTC. This sequence encodes CASRDGQVLSYEQYF.